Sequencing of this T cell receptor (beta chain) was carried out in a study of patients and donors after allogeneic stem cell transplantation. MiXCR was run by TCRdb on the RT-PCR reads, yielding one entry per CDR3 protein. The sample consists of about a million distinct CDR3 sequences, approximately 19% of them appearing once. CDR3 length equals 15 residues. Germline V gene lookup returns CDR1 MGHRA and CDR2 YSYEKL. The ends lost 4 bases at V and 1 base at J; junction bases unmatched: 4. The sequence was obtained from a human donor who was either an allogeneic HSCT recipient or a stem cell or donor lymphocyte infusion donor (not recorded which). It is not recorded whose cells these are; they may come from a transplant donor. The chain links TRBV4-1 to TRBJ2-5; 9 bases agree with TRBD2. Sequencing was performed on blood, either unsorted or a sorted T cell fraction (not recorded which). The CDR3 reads CASSLGLASQETQYF. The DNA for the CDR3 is TGCGCCAGCAGCCTCGGACTAGCGAGCCAAGAGACCCAGTACTTC.